In this sample, the clone carrying this TCR beta chain turned up once. The antigen remains undetermined. Healthy bone marrow donors made up the donor group. The PCR ran on 60 Vbeta and 13 Jbeta primers. Method: immunoSEQ multiplex PCR; TCRdb's copy keeps in-frame clones and lacks some. The sample consists of 160,000 or so clones, approximately 78% of them appearing once. The CDR3 is made up of 15 amino acids. The germline CDR1 and CDR2 sequences are ENHRY and SYGVKD. V was cut by 0 bases and J by 6 bases, with 14 bases left in between. This specimen belongs to a study of cytomegalovirus exposure and HLA in healthy donors. The wider study: Of the donors genotyped, a few hundred in all, about 80% fell in the Caucasian-associated ancestry cluster.

Broader study findings: The investigators catalogued under 200 TCR beta chains as cytomegalovirus-associated.

The V gene is TRBV10-3, the J gene TRBJ1-2; D not certain. The specimen was PBMCs. The receptor was derived from a woman aged 25 to 39 in good health and CMV-seropositive. The CDR3 DNA reads TGTGCCATCAGTGAGTCGACTCGGGGAGCGAATGGCTACACCTTC. Protein product: CAISESTRGANGYTF.